This TCR beta chain comes out of a study of blood T cells in healthy people across ages. Study findings and constraints: PBMCs were not sorted, which prevented a conclusive comparison of naive versus antigen-experienced cells. Relative to aged donors, long-lived donors carried more naive CD4+ cells and displayed higher diversity.

Primers used in a second PCR of roughly 6 to 11 cycles were a sample-barcoded 5' primer and a J-beta primer mix. TCRdb ran MiXCR on the 5' RACE reads and lists one entry per CDR3 protein. The repertoire holds about 670,000 distinct CDR3 sequences, with roughly half as singletons. The trim removed 2 bases at V and 8 bases at J, leaving 5 bases unmatched. The germline V gene has CDR1 SNHLY and CDR2 FYNNEI. The CDR3 sequence is 15 residues long. This clonotype was seen many times. What it binds is not known. Every sample gave at least 5 micrograms of total RNA when it was extracted. This rearrangement joins TRBV2 to TRBJ2-1, with 11 nucleotides matching TRBD2. The sample comprised blood. The clonotype comes from a woman of 80 years or more in good health. The chain's CDR3 is CASSELTSGSDEQFF. CDR3 DNA: TGTGCCAGCAGTGAACTCACTAGCGGGAGCGATGAGCAGTTCTTC.